This T cell receptor (beta chain) was captured by sequencing in a study of blood T cell repertoires in COVID-19. Profiling relied on immunoSEQ multiplex PCR, and the TCRdb table lists in-frame clones only, not all of them. The sample has roughly 80,000 clones; 80% are singletons. V lost 4 bases and J lost 3; bases outside the gene matches: 10. CDR1 LGHNA and CDR2 YSLEER come from the germline V gene. The CDR3 extends over 17 amino acids. Sequencing was done on a sample of peripheral blood. The genes are TRBV4-3 and TRBJ2-3, with TRBD2 matching 10 bases. The TCR sequence derives from a man aged 55 to 70 with active or convalescent COVID-19. CDR3 in amino acids: CASSREGAGGYTDTQYF. The CDR3 DNA reads as TGCGCCAGCAGCCGAGAGGGAGCGGGGGGGTATACAGATACGCAGTATTTT.